A single sample gave rise to the 27 T cell receptor beta chains below, sequenced in a study of Tregs in tolerant kidney transplant recipients. Clones were sequenced by immunoSEQ multiplex PCR, and TCRdb holds only the in-frame ones, with some missing. The table lists approximately 90,000 clones, 85% to 95% of them singletons. Sequencing was done on a sample of CD8+ T cells from blood. These receptors came from a human donor in good health.

This clone was detected only once. The V and J genes are TRBV30 and TRBJ2-1; 14 bases match TRBD2. V shed 3 bases, J shed 0 bases, and the junction held 4 bases outside the gene matches. The CDR3 contains 17 residues. In germline, CDR1 is GTSNPN, CDR2 SVGIG (reference sequence). This CDR3 is CAWRRTSGGSSYNEQFF. The CDR3 DNA reads TGTGCCTGGAGGCGGACTAGCGGGGGGAGCTCCTACAATGAGCAGTTCTTC. Using reference TRBV30 and TRBJ2-1 for the parts outside the CDR3, the full variable domain is SQTIHQWPATLVQPVGSPLSLECTVEGTSNPNLYWYRQAAGRGLQLLFYSVGIGQISSEVPQNLSASRPQDRQFILSSKKLLLSDSGFYLCAWRRTSGGSSYNEQFFGPGTRLTVL.

CDR3: CASSYSGNEQFF. The DNA of the CDR3 is TGTGCCAGCAGTTACAGTGGCAATGAGCAGTTCTTC. The rearrangement joins TRBV6-5 to TRBJ2-1; D call uncertain. Between the trimmed V and J ends, which lost 2 bases and 6 bases, there was a span of 5 bases. The CDR3 runs 12 residues. From germline, CDR1 is MNHEY and CDR2 SVGAGI.

The gene calls are TRBV11-2 and TRBJ2-3; 14 nucleotides match TRBD2. This CDR3 spans 15 amino acids. In germline, CDR1 is SGHAT, CDR2 FQNNGV. Unmatched junction bases numbered 2, after V lost 5 bases and J lost 4 bases. CDR3: CASSAGLAGADTQYF. The CDR3 DNA reads as TGTGCCAGCAGCGCGGGACTAGCGGGGGCAGATACGCAGTATTTT.

DNA for the CDR3: TGTGCCATCAGTATCGGACAGAAATACGAGCAGTACTTC. This translates into CAISIGQKYEQYF. V usage is TRBV10-3 and J usage is TRBJ2-7, with D possibly matching TRBD1 (6 bases). Germline V gene sequence: CDR1 ENHRY, CDR2 SYGVKD. V dropped 5 bases and J dropped 4 bases, with 12 bases sitting between them. The CDR3 spans 13 residues.

The chain carries TRBV11-3 and TRBJ2-1, with unresolved D. The V end lost 0 bases, the J end lost 5 bases, and 11 bases lay between the germline ends. The CDR3 sequence is 15 residues long. Germline lookup yields CDR1 SGHNT and CDR2 YENEEA. CDR3 coding DNA: TGTGCCAGCAGCTTAGATCGGATGGCAGACAATGAGCAGTTCTTC. Translation gives CASSLDRMADNEQFF.

The rearrangement joins TRBV30 to TRBJ1-6; D gene uncertain. Germline V gene data show CDR1 as GTSNPN and CDR2 as SVGIG (reference sequence). Trimming removed 6 bases from V and 5 bases from J, with 11 bases in between. There are 13 residues in the CDR3. CDR3 sequence: CACDDTNNSPLHF. In DNA form, the CDR3 reads TGTGCCTGCGACGATACAAATAATTCACCCCTCCACTTT.

The chain uses TRBV6-5 and TRBJ1-1; TRBD1 matches 7 bases. Germline lookup yields CDR1 MNHEY and CDR2 SVGAGI. This CDR3 region has 15 residues. Losses at the gene ends were 2 bases for V and 0 bases for J; bases not matched to a gene: 3. The CDR3: CASSYQTGLNTEAFF. Here the CDR3 DNA reads TGTGCCAGCAGTTACCAGACAGGGTTGAACACTGAAGCTTTCTTT.

The chain joins TRBV11-2 to TRBJ1-1; TRBD1 might be the D (6 bases). The CDR3 length is 12 residues. V was trimmed by 8 bases and J by 3 bases, leaving 10 bases between them. Germline assignment: CDR1 SGHAT and CDR2 FQNNGV. CDR3 nucleotide sequence: TGTGCCAGCGTCGACAGGTACACTGAAGCTTTCTTT. Translated: CASVDRYTEAFF.

This clone was found once. The V gene is TRBV7-6, the J gene TRBJ2-3, with 7 bases lining up with TRBD2. Germline CDR1 SGHVS, CDR2 FNYEAQ. The CDR3 is made up of 14 amino acids. The junction had 5 bases not matched to a gene; V was cut back by 5 bases and J by 3 bases. The CDR3 loop reads CASSIGTKTDTQYF. The CDR3 region has the DNA TGTGCCAGCAGCATCGGGACTAAAACAGATACGCAGTATTTT. The full variable domain, with the rest looked up from reference TRBV7-6 and TRBJ2-3, is GAGVSQSPRYKVTKRGQDVALRCDPISGHVSLYWYRQALGQGPEFLTYFNYEAQQDKSGLPNDRFSAERPEGSISTLTIQRTEQRDSAMYRCASSIGTKTDTQYFGPGTRLTVL.

This rearrangement joins TRBV5-1 to TRBJ2-2; 10 nucleotides agree with TRBD1. Trimming removed 4 bases from V and 5 bases from J; junction bases left unmatched: 5. The CDR3 has 15 amino acids. Germline CDR1 and CDR2: SGHRS and YFSETQ. CDR3 nucleotides: TGCGCCAGCAGCGTGGGACAGGGGCTTACCGGGGAGCTGTTTTTT. Translation: CASSVGQGLTGELFF.

This chain links TRBV5-6 with TRBJ1-2, with D possibly TRBD1 on 6 matching bases. V was cut by 5 bases and J by 8 bases, with 25 bases left in between. The germline V gene has CDR1 SGHDT and CDR2 YYEEEE. The CDR3 consists of 16 residues. CDR3 region: CASSQSEQGRVGGYTF. CDR3 sequence (DNA): TGTGCCAGCAGTCAATCTGAACAGGGCCGAGTCGGGGGCTACACCTTC.

V and J are TRBV7-2 and TRBJ1-2, with unresolved D. Germline CDR1 SGHTA, CDR2 FQGNSA. CDR3 length equals 15 residues. Trimming took off 1 base at V and 2 bases at J, with 11 bases between the two ends. This CDR3 is CASSLELGINYGYTF. CDR3 in DNA: TGTGCCAGCAGCTTAGAACTGGGGATAAACTATGGCTACACCTTC.

As for this clone: Other nucleotide sequences from this sample produce the same CDR3. The CDR3 bases are TGTGCCAGCAGCCGGGTAGTCCAAGAGACCCAGTACTTC. Its protein product is CASSRVVQETQYF. This chain joins TRBV27 and TRBJ2-5; D is uncertain. There are 13 residues in the CDR3. Germline V lookup: CDR1 MNHEY, CDR2 SMNVEV (reference sequence). V shed 6 bases and J shed 1 base, with 9 bases lying between them.

This clone was seen just once. The J gene is TRBJ2-7, the V gene TRBV19, with 11 bases matching TRBD1. Germline V gene sequence: CDR1 LNHDA, CDR2 SQIVND (reference sequence). With V trimmed by 7 bases and J by 5 bases, 13 bases remained unmatched. CDR3 length: 16 amino acids. This CDR3 is CASTPGPGQGVHEQYF. In DNA form, the CDR3 reads TGTGCCAGTACGCCTGGTCCGGGACAGGGGGTCCACGAGCAGTACTTC.

The chain uses TRBV6-4 and TRBJ2-5, with 11 bases that match TRBD2. CDR3 length: 15 amino acids. Looked up from germline, CDR1 is MRHNA and CDR2 is SNTAGT. Trimming at V came to 5 bases and at J to 2 bases, leaving 4 bases not matched to a gene. For the CDR3, the DNA is TGTGCCAGCAGTCCACTAGCGGGGGCACAAGAGACCCAGTACTTC. It codes for CASSPLAGAQETQYF.

The chain employs TRBV5-8 and TRBJ2-7; D remains unclear. The CDR3 is made up of 17 amino acids. The germline V and J ends were trimmed by 0 bases and 7 bases, with 23 bases remaining between them. Germline lookup yields CDR1 SGHTS and CDR2 YDEGEE. The CDR3 DNA reads TGTGCCAGCAGCTTGGCGTCTGTGTCACCCTCCGGAAGGGAGCAGTACTTC. Translation gives CASSLASVSPSGREQYF.

This chain connects TRBV10-3 to TRBJ2-1, with D tentatively TRBD2 (6 bases). Trimming took 6 bases from V and 3 from J, leaving 18 bases between them. Germline CDR1 ENHRY, CDR2 SYGVKD. The CDR3 has 16 residues. The CDR3 nucleotides read TGTGCCATCAGCCCCGGTCGGGTAGCGGACTACAATGAGCAGTTCTTC. The encoded protein is CAISPGRVADYNEQFF.

This chain joins TRBV2 and TRBJ2-7, with D perhaps matching TRBD1 (6 bases). Trimming pared 6 bases from V and 6 bases from J, leaving 33 bases between. Germline assignment: CDR1 SNHLY and CDR2 FYNNEI. The CDR3 is made up of 19 amino acids. The CDR3 nucleotides are TGTGCCAGCAGGACAGGCTGGCAGGCTGCCGACAATAGGAGAGGCGAGCAGTACTTC. Protein product: CASRTGWQAADNRRGEQYF.

The count of this clone is one. The J gene is TRBJ1-1, the V gene TRBV7-8; the D gene is possibly TRBD1 (5 bases). V was clipped by 5 bases and J by 4 bases, with 14 bases between them. The germline V gene encodes CDR1 SGHVS and CDR2 FQNEAQ. There are 14 residues in the CDR3. Here the CDR3 DNA reads TGTGCCAGCAGCCCCCCGGGGCACTTCACTGAAGCTTTCTTT. Amino acid sequence: CASSPPGHFTEAFF.

The chain carries TRBV11-2 and TRBJ2-3, with D perhaps given as TRBD1 or TRBD2 (5 bases each). This CDR3 has 17 amino acids. CDR1 SGHAT and CDR2 FQNNGV come from the germline V gene. Trimming pared 3 bases from V and 4 bases from J, leaving 20 bases between. The DNA of the CDR3 is TGTGCCAGCAGCTTTGACCTGGGGGTAGCTAGAGCAGATACGCAGTATTTT. Its protein product is CASSFDLGVARADTQYF.

This clone was counted only a few times. The J gene is TRBJ2-7, the V gene TRBV15; D not certain. The germline CDR1 and CDR2 sequences are LNHNV and YYDKDF (reference sequence). The CDR3 spans 14 residues. V was clipped by 1 base and J by 0 bases, with 7 bases between them. The CDR3 loop reads CATSRGSDSYEQYF. DNA for the CDR3: TGTGCCACCAGCAGAGGCTCAGACTCCTACGAGCAGTACTTC.

The chain links TRBV6-4 to TRBJ2-7; 12 bases fit TRBD2. The CDR3 sequence is 13 residues long. The V and J ends lost 8 bases and 4 bases, in that order; junction bases with no gene match: 3. CDR1 MRHNA and CDR2 SNTAGT come from the germline V gene. The CDR3 region has the DNA TGTGCCAGCGGGACTAGCGGGCGGTACGAGCAGTACTTC. Translation: CASGTSGRYEQYF.

The V call is TRBV11-2, the J call TRBJ2-3; TRBD2 aligns across 10 bases. The ends lost 1 base at V and 3 bases at J; junction bases unmatched: 4. CDR1 is SGHAT and CDR2 is FQNNGV in the germline V gene. This CDR3 spans 16 amino acids. The CDR3 here is CASSLAPSGGTDTQYF. The CDR3 DNA reads as TGTGCCAGCAGCTTAGCCCCTAGCGGGGGAACAGATACGCAGTATTTT.

The gene calls are TRBV7-9 and TRBJ1-4, with a tentative D call TRBD1 (6 bases). Germline-derived CDR1 and CDR2 are SEHNR and FQNEAQ (reference sequence). Deletions cut 2 bases from V and 8 bases from J, with 12 bases between. CDR3 length: 14 residues. CDR3 coding DNA: TGTGCCAGCAGCTTATCACAGGGCAAAGAAAAACTGTTTTTT. It specifies CASSLSQGKEKLFF.

The chain combines TRBV11-2 with TRBJ2-1; possibly TRBD2 for D (6 bases). Trimming shortened V by 10 bases and J by 12 bases, and 19 bases separated the two germline ends. The CDR3 totals 12 residues. Germline-derived CDR1 and CDR2 are SGHAT and FQNNGV. The CDR3 DNA reads as TGTGCCACGCGGGGCGAGGGTTTGTCGCAGTTCTTC. Translating it yields CATRGEGLSQFF.

A remark on this clone: Its ends do not fully match the called genes, so a read error is possible. The chain has TRBV7-9 and TRBJ2-2, with D possibly matching TRBD2 (5 bases). Looked up from germline, CDR1 is SEHNR and CDR2 is FQNEAQ (reference sequence). CDR3 length: 14 amino acids. The CDR3 coding sequence is TGTACCAGCAGCTCCGGACTTCTGTCCGGGGAGCTGTTTTTT. It encodes CTSSSGLLSGELFF. Combining the CDR3 with reference TRBV7-9 and TRBJ2-2 gives the whole variable domain DTGVSQNPRHKITKRGQNVTFRCDPISEHNRLYWYRQTLGQGPEFLTYFQNEAQLEKSRLLSDRFSAERPKGSFSTLEIQRTEQGDSAMYLCTSSSGLLSGELFFGEGSRLTVL.

This clone was seen a single time. The CDR3, as DNA: TGTGCCAGCAGCTTAGATACTAGCGACGAGCAGTACTTC. As protein: CASSLDTSDEQYF. V is TRBV11-2 and J is TRBJ2-7; 7 bases align to TRBD2. The germline V gene has CDR1 SGHAT and CDR2 FQNNGV. The V and J ends lost 0 bases and 5 bases, in that order; junction bases with no gene match: 1. This CDR3 region has 13 residues.